Shown below are 25 T cell receptor beta chains from a single sample sequenced in a study of beta chain features in type 1 diabetes. Study-wide findings and caveats: All four CD4+ subsets from Type 1 diabetes patients carried moderately but significantly shorter TCRB CDR3s.

Sequenced material consisted of expressed TCRB transcripts (all of the isolated RNA was reverse transcribed). Produced via immunoSEQ multiplex PCR; TCRdb's table is partial and in-frame only. The data show around 56,000 clones, around 53% seen once. These receptors have no known antigen. The sample consisted of Tregs from blood. These receptors all stem from a woman aged 35 to 49 with type 1 diabetes.

This clone was detected only a few times. The chain joins TRBV7-3 to TRBJ2-5; maybe TRBD1 (5 bases). The CDR3 extends over 15 amino acids. CDR1 is SGHTA and CDR2 is FQGTGA in the germline V gene. V gave up 0 bases and J gave up 7 bases, with 15 bases separating them. Here the CDR3 DNA reads TGTGCCAGCAGCTTAACTGGGGCCCGCCTGTCGACCCAGTACTTC. Encoded protein: CASSLTGARLSTQYF.

This clone was picked up a small number of times. The J gene is TRBJ2-1, the V gene TRBV7-2, with 8 nucleotides matching TRBD1. J lost 5 bases, V lost 3 bases, and 6 bases had no gene match. The V gene's germline CDR1 is SGHTA and CDR2 FQGNSA. CDR3 length equals 15 residues. The CDR3 DNA follows: TGTGCCAGCAGCTTGGCGGGACAGGCCCACAATGAGCAGTTCTTC. The encoded protein is CASSLAGQAHNEQFF.

The chain recombines TRBV30 with TRBJ1-5; D possibly corresponds to TRBD1 (5 bases). The CDR3 contains 13 residues. CDR1 and CDR2 (germline): GTSNPN, SVGIG (reference sequence). Trimming took 1 base from V and 5 from J, leaving 9 bases between them. CDR3 residues: CAWSGRDYQPQHF. The CDR3 DNA sequence: TGTGCCTGGAGTGGCAGGGACTATCAGCCCCAGCATTTT.

This clone was seen a handful of times. The rearrangement joins TRBV28 to TRBJ2-7, with 9 bases that match TRBD1. Germline CDR1 is MDHEN and CDR2 is SYDVKM. This CDR3 has 14 residues. The ends lost 6 bases at V and 5 bases at J; junction bases unmatched: 8. CDR3 nucleotides: TGTGCCAGCAGACCACGTACAGGGGGCGACGAGCAGTACTTC. It codes for CASRPRTGGDEQYF.

Details on this clone: A junction end diverges from the germline sequence, so it may reflect a read error. This chain uses TRBV6-5 with TRBJ1-2, with D hard to call. The CDR3 contains 14 residues. Germline CDR1 MNHEY, CDR2 SVGAGI. The CDR3 is CASSDTGRVYGYTF. Written as DNA, the CDR3 is TGCGCCAGCAGTGACACGGGAAGAGTGTATGGCTACACCTTC.

As regards this clone: A read error may produce the germline difference seen at one junction end. The V and J genes are TRBV9 and TRBJ2-1; 11 bases agree with TRBD2. The germline V gene encodes CDR1 SGDLS and CDR2 YYNGEE. CDR3 length: 15 amino acids. The CDR3 sequence: CASSVAVDGTSGLLF. DNA of the CDR3: TGTGCCAGCAGCGTAGCGGTGGACGGGACTAGCGGACTCCTCTTC.

The rearrangement uses TRBV5-1 and TRBJ2-3, with D maybe TRBD2 (5 bases). Germline V gene lookup returns CDR1 SGHRS and CDR2 YFSETQ. V was cut by 4 bases and J by 6 bases, with 18 bases left in between. The CDR3 covers 15 residues. For the CDR3, the DNA is TGCGCCAGCAGCCCCCTTCGGGCCCGAGGGGATACGCAGTATTTT. Translating it yields CASSPLRARGDTQYF.

The gene calls are TRBV29-1 and TRBJ2-1, with 8 positions matching TRBD2. CDR1 is SQVTM, CDR2 ANQGSEA, per germline. Losses at the gene ends were 6 bases for V and 12 bases for J; bases not matched to a gene: 25. The CDR3 runs to 17 residues. CDR3 DNA sequence: TGCAGCGTGGGGCCGGGACTAGAAGTAAGCGTTACAGGAGGGCAGTTCTTC. Amino acid sequence: CSVGPGLEVSVTGGQFF.

This clone was counted a single time. V is TRBV29-1 and J is TRBJ2-5, with a possible D match to TRBD1 (5 bases). The CDR3 spans 13 residues. Trimming removed 1 base from V and 3 bases from J, with 9 bases in between. Germline values: CDR1 SQVTM, CDR2 ANQGSEA. The CDR3 spells CSVEGGREETQYF. The CDR3 nucleotides read TGCAGCGTTGAAGGCGGCAGGGAAGAGACCCAGTACTTC.

CDR3 nucleotides: TGTGCCAGCCGCCGTTATCGGGGAAACAATCAGCCCCAGCATTTT. This encodes CASRRYRGNNQPQHF. The chain carries TRBV27 and TRBJ1-5; D is ambiguous. Germline CDR1 MNHEY, CDR2 SMNVEV (reference sequence). This CDR3 spans 15 amino acids. Trimming pared 8 bases from V and 3 bases from J, leaving 17 bases between.

A few counts support this clone. This chain uses TRBV7-9 with TRBJ2-1; the D gene is possibly TRBD2 (6 bases). This CDR3 spans 15 amino acids. V lost 4 bases and J lost 7, with 17 bases in between. From germline, CDR1 is SEHNR and CDR2 FQNEAQ (reference sequence). CDR3 loop: CASSSLGLPGNEQFF. In nucleotides, the CDR3 is TGTGCCAGCAGCTCGTTGGGACTCCCTGGGAATGAGCAGTTCTTC.

V gene TRBV20-1 combines with J gene TRBJ1-2, with D hard to call. V gave up 5 bases and J gave up 6 bases, with 7 bases separating them. The CDR3 has 10 residues. Germline-derived CDR1 and CDR2 are DFQATT and SNEGSKA (reference sequence). The CDR3 reads CSASFNGYTF. The CDR3 DNA reads as TGCAGTGCTTCTTTTAATGGCTACACCTTC.

This clone has more than one count but fewer than ten. This sequence joins TRBV29-1 and TRBJ2-3; D is possibly TRBD2 (6 bases). The CDR3 is made up of 15 amino acids. CDR1 is SQVTM, CDR2 ANQGSEA, per germline. With 4 bases removed from V and 4 bases from J, the gap between germline ends came to 18 bases. The chain's CDR3 is CSVGLAGRFPDTQYF. CDR3 nucleotides: TGCAGCGTTGGTTTGGCAGGGAGGTTTCCAGATACGCAGTATTTT.

The chain has TRBV4-1 and TRBJ2-1; TRBD2 matches 7 bases. Germline V lookup: CDR1 MGHRA, CDR2 YSYEKL. The V gene end was trimmed by 0 bases and the J gene end by 0 bases; junction bases not matched to a gene: 5. The CDR3 has 17 amino acids. The CDR3 is CASSQEGWTSSYNEQFF. The CDR3 DNA reads TGCGCCAGCAGCCAAGAAGGCTGGACTAGCTCCTACAATGAGCAGTTCTTC.

V usage is TRBV29-1 and J usage is TRBJ2-2; possible D gene TRBD1, 6 bases. Germline values: CDR1 SQVTM, CDR2 ANQGSEA. The CDR3 has 14 amino acids. The ends were cut back, 7 bases at V and 1 base at J, with 13 bases in the middle. The CDR3 sequence is CSARQERNTGELFF. Here the CDR3 DNA reads TGCAGCGCAAGACAGGAACGGAACACCGGGGAGCTGTTTTTT.

The V gene is TRBV4-3, the J gene TRBJ1-6; tentatively, D is TRBD1 (5 bases). Trimming removed 2 bases from V and 8 bases from J, with 10 bases in between. The V gene's germline CDR1 is LGHNA and CDR2 YSLEER. This CDR3 is built from 14 residues. CDR3 amino acids: CASSQQQVDSPLHF. The CDR3, as DNA: TGCGCCAGCAGCCAACAACAGGTTGATTCACCCCTCCACTTT.

This clone was seen a few times. V is TRBV27 and J is TRBJ1-1; D is perhaps TRBD1 (6 bases). CDR3 size: 15 residues. CDR1 is MNHEY, CDR2 SMNVEV, per germline (reference sequence). V lost 7 bases and J 5 bases, leaving 20 bases between the germline ends. The chain's CDR3 is CASNPVTGMETEAFF. As DNA, the CDR3 is TGTGCCAGCAACCCTGTAACAGGGATGGAAACTGAAGCTTTCTTT.

In this sample, this clone turned up once. This sequence joins TRBV6-5 and TRBJ1-2; the D gene is possibly TRBD1 (5 bases). This CDR3 has 14 amino acids. The germline gives CDR1 MNHEY, CDR2 SVGAGI. Trimming shortened V by 5 bases and J by 2 bases, and 12 bases separated the two germline ends. CDR3 sequence: CASSRRVLNYGYTF. DNA of the CDR3: TGTGCCAGCAGTCGCAGGGTATTAAACTATGGCTACACCTTC.

In DNA, the CDR3 is TGTGCCAGCGGTCGGGAGTATACCGGGGAGCTGTTTTTT. As protein: CASGREYTGELFF. The V call is TRBV2, the J call TRBJ2-2; perhaps TRBD2 as D (6 bases). The V and J ends lost 8 bases and 5 bases respectively, with 12 bases between them. Germline CDR1 and CDR2: SNHLY and FYNNEI. CDR3 length equals 13 residues.

The rearrangement joins TRBV28 to TRBJ1-1, with D perhaps TRBD1 (6 bases). Trimming left V 6 bases short and J 0 bases short, with 11 bases between. This CDR3 has 14 amino acids. Germline CDR1 MDHEN, CDR2 SYDVKM. The CDR3 nucleotides are TGTGCCAGCAGCTACAGGGCCCTGAACACTGAAGCTTTCTTT. Protein product: CASSYRALNTEAFF.

V usage is TRBV9 and J usage is TRBJ2-1; maybe TRBD2 (6 bases). The CDR3 spans 15 residues. Trimming removed 4 bases from V and 7 bases from J, with 18 bases in between. Germline CDR1 and CDR2: SGDLS and YYNGEE. The CDR3 here is CASSPGGQGLNEQFF. CDR3 coding DNA: TGTGCCAGCAGCCCCGGGGGTCAAGGGTTGAATGAGCAGTTCTTC.

The sample holds a few counts of this clone. The chain is built from TRBV7-9 and TRBJ2-7; weak D call: TRBD2 (7 bases). The V and J ends lost 0 bases and 4 bases respectively, with 16 bases between them. Per the germline V gene, CDR1 is SEHNR and CDR2 is FQNEAQ (reference sequence). The CDR3 covers 16 residues. CDR3 sequence: CASSLAEGGRRYEQYF. CDR3 bases: TGTGCCAGCAGCTTAGCGGAGGGGGGGCGCAGATACGAGCAGTACTTC.

V is TRBV7-3 and J is TRBJ1-1; D unclear. The CDR3 is 14 residues long. Deletions cut 2 bases from V and 1 base from J, with 8 bases between. Germline V lookup: CDR1 SGHTA, CDR2 FQGTGA. CDR3: CASSLLSSNTEAFF. For the CDR3, the DNA is TGTGCCAGCAGCTTACTCTCCTCGAACACTGAAGCTTTCTTT.

This clone was counted only a few times. The V call is TRBV6-6, the J call TRBJ1-3; maybe TRBD1 (5 bases). Germline assignment: CDR1 MNHNY and CDR2 SVGAGI (reference sequence). This CDR3 contains 12 residues. The germline V and J ends were trimmed by 6 bases and 12 bases, with 15 bases remaining between them. This CDR3 is CASRDRSGRIYF. The CDR3 region has the DNA TGTGCCAGCAGAGACAGATCCGGACGCATATATTTT.

The genes are TRBV7-2 and TRBJ1-2, with a possible D match to TRBD1 (5 bases). The V and J ends lost 2 bases and 2 bases respectively, with 12 bases between them. Germline CDR1 and CDR2: SGHTA and FQGNSA. CDR3 size: 15 residues. The CDR3 sequence: CASSLSTTDNYGYTF. The CDR3, as DNA: TGTGCCAGCAGCTTAAGCACGACAGACAACTATGGCTACACCTTC.